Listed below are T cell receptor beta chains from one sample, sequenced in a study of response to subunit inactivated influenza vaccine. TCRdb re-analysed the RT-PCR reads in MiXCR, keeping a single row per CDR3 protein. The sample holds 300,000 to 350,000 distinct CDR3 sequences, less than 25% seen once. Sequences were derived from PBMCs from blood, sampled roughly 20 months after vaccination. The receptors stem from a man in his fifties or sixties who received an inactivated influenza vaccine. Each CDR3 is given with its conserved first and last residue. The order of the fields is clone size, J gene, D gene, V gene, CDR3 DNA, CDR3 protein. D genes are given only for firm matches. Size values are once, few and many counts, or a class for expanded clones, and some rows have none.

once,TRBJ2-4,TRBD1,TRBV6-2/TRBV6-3,TGTGCCAGCAGTTACAATTCGGGACAGAAAAACATTCAGTACTTC,CASSYNSGQKNIQYF
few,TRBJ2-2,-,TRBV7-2,TGTGCCAGCAGCCGATTCTGGGACTCTCGTGCCGGGGAGCTGTTTTTT,CASSRFWDSRAGELFF
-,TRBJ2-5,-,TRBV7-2,TGTGCCAGCAGCTCAGGAAGGATGGGGGATAGGGAGACCCAGTACTTC,CASSSGRMGDRETQYF
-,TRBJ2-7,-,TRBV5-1,TGCGCCAGCAGCGTTCCCAGCAGCACCTACGAGCAGTACTTC,CASSVPSSTYEQYF
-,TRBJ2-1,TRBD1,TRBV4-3,TGCGCCAGCAGCCAATCCGGGACAGGATCTCGCAATGAGCAGTTCTTC,CASSQSGTGSRNEQFF
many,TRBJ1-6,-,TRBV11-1,TGTGCCAGCAGCCCGGGCCGGTGGGGGAGCTCCTATAATTCACCCCTCCACTTT,CASSPGRWGSSYNSPLHF
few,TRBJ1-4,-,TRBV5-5,TGTGCCAGCAGCCCACTGGAGGTCGCACGGGGTAATGAAAAACTGTTTTTT,CASSPLEVARGNEKLFF
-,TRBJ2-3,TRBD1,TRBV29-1,TGCAGCGTGACGGACAGGGTGGTAGATACGCAGTATTTT,CSVTDRVVDTQYF
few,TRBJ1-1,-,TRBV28,TGTGCCAGCAGTCCCTTCGGGGGAGTTGCTTTCTTT,CASSPFGGVAFF
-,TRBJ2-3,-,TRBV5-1,TGCGCCAGCAGCCCTTGGACGGGGAGCACAGATACGCAGTATTTT,CASSPWTGSTDTQYF
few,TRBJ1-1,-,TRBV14,TGTGCCAGCAGCCAAGTAGGGGCGGTCGCTTTCTTT,CASSQVGAVAFF
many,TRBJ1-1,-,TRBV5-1,TGCGCCAGCAGCTTGGTATCGAACACTGAAGCTTTCTTT,CASSLVSNTEAFF
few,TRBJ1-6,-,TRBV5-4,TGTGCCAGCAGCTTGGACGGGGGCAGGGGACCTCGTACCCTCCACTTT,CASSLDGGRGPRTLHF
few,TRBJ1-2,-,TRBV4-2,TGTGCCAGCAGCCAAGAATTTACTCGAGGCTACACCTTC,CASSQEFTRGYTF
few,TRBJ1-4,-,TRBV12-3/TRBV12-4,TGTGCCAGCAGTTTAGAGACCACCAAAGGAAAACTGTTTTTT,CASSLETTKGKLFF
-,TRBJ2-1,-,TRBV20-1,TGCAGTGCTAGGCAGGACGCCGATGAGCAGTTCTTC,CSARQDADEQFF
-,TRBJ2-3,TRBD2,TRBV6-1,TGTGCCAGCGGGTCGGGAGGTCCCACAGATACGCAGTATTTT,CASGSGGPTDTQYF